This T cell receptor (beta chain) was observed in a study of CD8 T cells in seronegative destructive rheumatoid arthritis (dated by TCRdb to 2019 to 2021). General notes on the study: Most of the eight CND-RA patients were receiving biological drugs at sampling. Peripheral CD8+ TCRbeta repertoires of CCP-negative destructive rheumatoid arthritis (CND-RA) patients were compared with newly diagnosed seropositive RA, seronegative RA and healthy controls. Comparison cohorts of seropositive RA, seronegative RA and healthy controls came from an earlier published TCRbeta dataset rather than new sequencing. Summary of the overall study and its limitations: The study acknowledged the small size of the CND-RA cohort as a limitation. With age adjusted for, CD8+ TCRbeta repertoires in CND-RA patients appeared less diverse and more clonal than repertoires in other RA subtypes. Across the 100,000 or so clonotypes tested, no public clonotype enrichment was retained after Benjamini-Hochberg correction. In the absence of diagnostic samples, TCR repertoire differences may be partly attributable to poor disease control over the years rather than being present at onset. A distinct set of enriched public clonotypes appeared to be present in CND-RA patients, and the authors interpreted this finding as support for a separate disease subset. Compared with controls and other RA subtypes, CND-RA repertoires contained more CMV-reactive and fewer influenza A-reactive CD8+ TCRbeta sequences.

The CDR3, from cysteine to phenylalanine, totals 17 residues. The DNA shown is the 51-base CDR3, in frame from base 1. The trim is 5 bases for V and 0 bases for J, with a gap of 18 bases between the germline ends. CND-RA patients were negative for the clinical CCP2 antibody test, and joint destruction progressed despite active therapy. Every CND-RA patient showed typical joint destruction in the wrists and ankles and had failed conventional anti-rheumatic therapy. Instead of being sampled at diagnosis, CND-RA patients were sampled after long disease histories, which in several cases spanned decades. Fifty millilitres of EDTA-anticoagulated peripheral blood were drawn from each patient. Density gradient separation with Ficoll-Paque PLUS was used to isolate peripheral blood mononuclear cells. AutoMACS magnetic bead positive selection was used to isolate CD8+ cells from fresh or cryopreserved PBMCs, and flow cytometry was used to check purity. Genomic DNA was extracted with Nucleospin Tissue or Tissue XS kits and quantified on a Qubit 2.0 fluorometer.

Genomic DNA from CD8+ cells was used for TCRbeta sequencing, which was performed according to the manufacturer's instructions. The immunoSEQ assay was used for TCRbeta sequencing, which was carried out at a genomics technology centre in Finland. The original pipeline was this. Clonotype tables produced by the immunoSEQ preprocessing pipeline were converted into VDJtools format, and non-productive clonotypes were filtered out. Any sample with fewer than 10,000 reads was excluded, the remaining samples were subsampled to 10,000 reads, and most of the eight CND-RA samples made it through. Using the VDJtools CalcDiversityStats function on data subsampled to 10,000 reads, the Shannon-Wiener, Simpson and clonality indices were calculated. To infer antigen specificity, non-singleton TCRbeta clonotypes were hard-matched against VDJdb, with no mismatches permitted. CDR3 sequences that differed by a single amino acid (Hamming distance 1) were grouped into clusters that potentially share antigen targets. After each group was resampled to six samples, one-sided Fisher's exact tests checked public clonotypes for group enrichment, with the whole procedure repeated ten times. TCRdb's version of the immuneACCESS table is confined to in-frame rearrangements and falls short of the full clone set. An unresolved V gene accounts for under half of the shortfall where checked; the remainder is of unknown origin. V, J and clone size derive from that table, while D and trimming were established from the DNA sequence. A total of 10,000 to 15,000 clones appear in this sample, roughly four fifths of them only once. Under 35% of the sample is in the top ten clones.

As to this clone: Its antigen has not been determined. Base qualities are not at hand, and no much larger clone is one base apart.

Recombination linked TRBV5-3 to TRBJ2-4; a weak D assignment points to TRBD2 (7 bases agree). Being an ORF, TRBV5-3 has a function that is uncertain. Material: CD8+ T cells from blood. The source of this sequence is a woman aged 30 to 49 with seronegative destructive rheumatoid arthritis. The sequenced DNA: TGTGCCAGAAGGAGGGAGGGGGGCCTACCAGCCAAAAACATTCAGTACTTC. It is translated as CARRREGGLPAKNIQYF.